The rows below give T cell receptor beta chains drawn from one sample of a study of patients and donors after allogeneic stem cell transplantation. One entry per CDR3 protein results from TCRdb running MiXCR on the RT-PCR reads. The table shows 150,000 to 250,000 distinct CDR3 sequences, with around two fifths occurring only once. Sequencing used blood, either unsorted or a sorted T cell fraction (not recorded which). The receptor source for this set is a human donor who was either an allogeneic HSCT recipient or a stem cell or donor lymphocyte infusion donor (not recorded which). It is not recorded whose cells these are; they may come from a transplant donor. Both conserved end residues are part of each CDR3. The order of the fields is V gene, J gene, clone size, D gene, CDR3 protein, CDR3 DNA. A D gene is named only where the DNA matches it firmly. Size tells how often a clone was seen (once, few, many) or the class of an expanded clone, and some rows leave it out.

V: TRBV6-6
J: TRBJ2-7
size: .
D: TRBD2
CDR3: CASSYLTPGLAGPYYEQYF
DNA: TGTGCCAGCAGTTACCTGACTCCCGGACTAGCGGGACCCTACTACGAGCAGTACTTC

V: TRBV5-1
J: TRBJ1-2
size: few
D: .
CDR3: CASSLGVGYTF
DNA: TGCGCCAGCAGCTTGGGGGTTGGCTACACCTTC

V: TRBV5-6
J: TRBJ1-4
size: few
D: .
CDR3: CASSPAYSTNEKLFF
DNA: TGTGCCAGCAGCCCGGCATATTCAACTAATGAAAAACTGTTTTTT

V: TRBV27
J: TRBJ2-1
size: few
D: TRBD2
CDR3: CASRLGVAGGGDEQFF
DNA: TGTGCCAGCAGGCTCGGAGTGGCGGGAGGAGGGGATGAGCAGTTCTTC

V: TRBV5-1
J: TRBJ2-3
size: .
D: TRBD2
CDR3: CASSLLAGGRTDTQYF
DNA: TGCGCCAGCAGCTTGTTAGCGGGAGGGCGCACAGATACGCAGTATTTT

V: TRBV20-1
J: TRBJ2-7
size: .
D: .
CDR3: CSANSELDEQYF
DNA: TGCAGTGCTAACAGCGAGCTTGACGAGCAGTACTTC

V: TRBV4-3
J: TRBJ2-4
size: .
D: .
CDR3: CASSQDIGSGTAKNIQYF
DNA: TGCGCCAGCAGCCAAGATATTGGAAGCGGAACAGCCAAAAACATTCAGTACTTC

V: TRBV29-1
J: TRBJ1-1
size: .
D: .
CDR3: CSVEGGSLPPESTEAFF
DNA: TGCAGCGTTGAAGGTGGGAGTTTACCACCTGAGTCAACTGAAGCTTTCTTT

V: TRBV6-2/TRBV6-3
J: TRBJ2-1
size: few
D: TRBD2
CDR3: CATLRGSALSYNEQFF
DNA: TGTGCCACCCTTCGCGGGAGTGCTCTATCCTACAATGAGCAGTTCTTC

V: TRBV27
J: TRBJ2-7
size: .
D: TRBD1
CDR3: CASSFGTGPLSEQYF
DNA: TGTGCCAGCAGTTTCGGGACAGGGCCCCTCAGCGAGCAGTACTTC

V: TRBV7-2
J: TRBJ1-1
size: few
D: .
CDR3: CASSLAVGIYMNTEAFF
DNA: TGTGCCAGCAGCCTGGCGGTGGGAATCTACATGAACACTGAAGCTTTCTTT

V: TRBV15
J: TRBJ2-7
size: .
D: TRBD2
CDR3: CATRTTGTSREQYF
DNA: TGTGCCACCAGAACGACGGGGACTAGCCGCGAGCAGTACTTC

V: TRBV7-6
J: TRBJ2-7
size: few
D: .
CDR3: CASSLVRGDEQYF
DNA: TGTGCCAGCAGCTTAGTACGTGGAGACGAGCAGTACTTC

V: TRBV29-1
J: TRBJ1-2
size: few
D: .
CDR3: CSAATYYGYTF
DNA: TGCAGCGCTGCAACATACTATGGCTACACCTTC

V: TRBV4-2
J: TRBJ2-4
size: .
D: TRBD2
CDR3: CASSQSSRLAVNIQYF
DNA: TGTGCCAGCAGCCAGTCGTCTCGGCTAGCGGTAAACATTCAGTACTTC

V: TRBV25-1
J: TRBJ2-5
size: .
D: .
CDR3: CASSESGDWKTQYF
DNA: TGTGCCAGCAGTGAATCCGGGGACTGGAAGACCCAGTACTTC

V: TRBV15
J: TRBJ2-3
size: .
D: .
CDR3: CATSSRGSTDTQYF
DNA: TGTGCCACCAGTTCGAGGGGGAGCACAGATACGCAGTATTTT

V: TRBV25-1
J: TRBJ1-5
size: .
D: .
CDR3: CASSERGSWQPQHF
DNA: TGTGCCAGCAGTGAACGGGGGTCATGGCAGCCCCAGCATTTT

V: TRBV7-2
J: TRBJ1-1
size: .
D: .
CDR3: CASSLDGSEAFF
DNA: TGTGCCAGCAGCCTAGACGGGAGTGAAGCTTTCTTT

V: TRBV9
J: TRBJ2-3
size: .
D: .
CDR3: CASSILGAGRTDTQYF
DNA: TGTGCCAGCAGCATCCTCGGGGCAGGGAGGACAGATACGCAGTATTTT

V: TRBV29-1
J: TRBJ2-5
size: few
D: .
CDR3: CSVAGRILTPETQYF
DNA: TGCAGCGTTGCAGGACGAATACTTACCCCAGAGACCCAGTACTTC

V: TRBV30
J: TRBJ1-1
size: .
D: .
CDR3: CAWSPRTRIMNTEAFF
DNA: TGTGCCTGGAGTCCGAGGACAAGAATCATGAACACTGAAGCTTTCTTT

V: TRBV4-2
J: TRBJ2-1
size: .
D: TRBD2
CDR3: CASSQDSSGRVSEQFF
DNA: TGTGCCAGCAGCCAAGACTCTAGCGGGAGGGTGAGTGAGCAGTTCTTC

V: TRBV6-2/TRBV6-3
J: TRBJ2-2
size: .
D: TRBD1
CDR3: CASSYRDRADTGELFF
DNA: TGTGCCAGCAGTTACCGAGACAGGGCGGACACCGGGGAGCTGTTTTTT

V: TRBV12-3/TRBV12-4
J: TRBJ2-1
size: .
D: .
CDR3: CASSLAGGIGYNEQFF
DNA: TGTGCCAGCAGTTTGGCGGGCGGGATAGGATACAATGAGCAGTTCTTC

V: TRBV5-6
J: TRBJ1-3
size: few
D: .
CDR3: CASSFGASSGNTIYF
DNA: TGTGCCAGCAGCTTCGGGGCTAGCTCTGGAAACACCATATATTTT

V: TRBV29-1
J: TRBJ1-2
size: few
D: TRBD1
CDR3: CSDDRGLYGYTF
DNA: TGCAGCGACGACAGGGGTCTTTATGGCTACACCTTC

V: TRBV27
J: TRBJ2-7
size: few
D: .
CDR3: CASSSRDGSNEQYF
DNA: TGTGCCAGCAGTTCCCGGGACGGTTCGAACGAGCAGTACTTC